These 8 T cell receptor beta chains came from one sample sequenced in a study of shared clonotypes between healthy human individuals. TCRdb's copy holds only in-frame clones and misses some; the assay was immunoSEQ multiplex PCR. Here the sample spans about 2.3 million clones, just under 95% being singletons. The sequencing input was naive CD4+ T cells from PBMCs. Subset defined: CD45RA+ positively selected. These receptors were taken from a man younger than 35 in good health. Some clones in this sample may be carry-over from other donors' samples.

The chain combines TRBV10-3 with TRBJ2-1; 12 bases line up with TRBD2. Trimming cost V 3 bases and J 8 bases; bases outside gene matches: 20. Germline assignment: CDR1 ENHRY and CDR2 SYGVKD. The CDR3 runs 20 residues. CDR3 DNA: TGTGCCATCAGTGATTCGTACGGCACTAGCGGGAGGAGGGGTATCTATGAGCAGTTCTTC. Its translation: CAISDSYGTSGRRGIYEQFF.

The V and J genes are TRBV10-3 and TRBJ2-3; D may be TRBD2 (5 bases). The length of the CDR3 is 15 residues. Trimming removed 3 bases at V and 1 base at J, with 11 bases between. Germline V CDR1 and CDR2: ENHRY, SYGVKD. The CDR3 protein is CAISDPTRRTDTQYF. The CDR3 coding sequence is TGTGCCATCAGTGACCCCACTAGACGCACAGATACGCAGTATTTT.

The rearrangement uses TRBV29-1 and TRBJ2-7, with 8 bases aligning to TRBD2. Germline V gene sequence: CDR1 SQVTM, CDR2 ANQGSEA. The CDR3 runs to 13 residues. The V gene end was trimmed by 4 bases and the J gene end by 4 bases; junction bases not matched to a gene: 6. The chain's CDR3 is CSVGSGGGYEQYF. The CDR3 nucleotides read TGCAGCGTTGGGTCGGGAGGGGGTTACGAGCAGTACTTC.

Of note for this clone: At the DNA level, this CDR3 is encoded by other sequences in the same sample as well. The chain links TRBV9 to TRBJ1-2; possibly TRBD1 for D (5 bases). Between the trimmed V and J ends, which lost 4 bases and 2 bases, there was a span of 12 bases. From germline, CDR1 is SGDLS and CDR2 YYNGEE. This CDR3 region has 14 residues. The CDR3 nucleotides are TGTGCCAGCAGCCCCCTTGGGGGGAACTATGGCTACACCTTC. It yields the protein CASSPLGGNYGYTF.

This clone was counted a single time. The chain links TRBV6-5 to TRBJ2-7; TRBD1 matches 7 bases. With 2 bases clipped from V and 1 base from J, the junction kept 5 bases outside the gene matches. Germline CDR1 reads MNHEY; CDR2 reads SVGAGI. The CDR3 runs 15 residues. This chain's CDR3 is CASSYVGTASYEQYF. The DNA of the CDR3 is TGTGCCAGCAGTTACGTCGGGACAGCTTCCTACGAGCAGTACTTC.

Comment on this clone: Distinct nucleotide sequences in the sample also encode this CDR3. The chain recombines TRBV20-1 with TRBJ2-3; D is uncertain. The CDR3 runs to 11 residues. Germline lookup yields CDR1 DFQATT and CDR2 SNEGSKA (reference sequence). Trimming pared 3 bases from V and 5 bases from J, leaving 6 bases between. CDR3 region: CSASFGDTQYF. Written as DNA, the CDR3 is TGCAGTGCTAGTTTTGGAGATACGCAGTATTTT.

V gene TRBV9 combines with J gene TRBJ2-2; D is undetermined. V was pared by 3 bases and J by 1 base, with 4 bases between. Germline CDR1 and CDR2: SGDLS and YYNGEE. This CDR3 region has 13 residues. This CDR3 is CASSGVNTGELFF. CDR3 sequence (DNA): TGTGCCAGCAGCGGGGTGAACACCGGGGAGCTGTTTTTT.

The chain links TRBV19 to TRBJ1-1; D gene unclear. CDR1 is LNHDA and CDR2 is SQIVND in the germline V gene (reference sequence). The CDR3 length is 14 residues. Trimming took 2 bases from V and 2 from J, leaving 9 bases between them. The chain's CDR3 is CASSIRIGNTEAFF. The CDR3 nucleotides read TGTGCCAGTAGTATAAGGATAGGAAACACTGAAGCTTTCTTT.